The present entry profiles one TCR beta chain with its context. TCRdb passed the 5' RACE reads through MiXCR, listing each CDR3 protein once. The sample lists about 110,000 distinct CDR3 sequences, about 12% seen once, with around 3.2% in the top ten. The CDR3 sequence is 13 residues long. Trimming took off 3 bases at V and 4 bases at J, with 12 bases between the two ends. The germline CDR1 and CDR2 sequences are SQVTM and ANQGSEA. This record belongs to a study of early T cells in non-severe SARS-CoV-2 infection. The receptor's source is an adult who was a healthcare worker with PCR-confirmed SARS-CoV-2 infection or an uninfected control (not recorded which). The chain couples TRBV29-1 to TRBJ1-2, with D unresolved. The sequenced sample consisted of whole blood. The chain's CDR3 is CSVDSGSLYGYTF. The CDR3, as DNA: TGCAGCGTTGATTCGGGTTCGCTCTATGGCTACACCTTC.